This T cell receptor (beta chain) was recorded in a study of blood T cell repertoires in COVID-19. The CDR3 extends over 18 amino acids. The V end was cut by 5 bases, the J end by 5 bases, with 27 bases between. Germline-derived CDR1 and CDR2 are SGHAT and FQNNGV. Libraries were prepared by immunoSEQ multiplex PCR; TCRdb keeps only in-frame clonotypes and omits some of them. The table includes hundreds of thousands of clones, roughly 88% detected once. The sequence derives from a woman aged 25-40 years with active or convalescent COVID-19. J is TRBJ2-5 and V is TRBV11-2; possible D gene TRBD1, 6 bases. Sequenced: peripheral blood. The CDR3 reads CASSAFPHETGTGETQYF. CDR3 sequence (DNA): TGTGCCAGCAGCGCCTTCCCGCATGAGACAGGAACGGGGGAGACCCAGTACTTC.